The T cell receptor beta chain under discussion was sequenced for a study of glioma-infiltrating T cells. General study results and limits: Very few CDR3 sequences were shared between tissue and blood. Gliomas, especially low-grade, showed above-expected tissue-blood divergence; non-neoplastic patients showed below.

TCR alpha and beta CDR3 regions were amplified from RNA using iRepertoire nested multiplex PCR. Tissue mRNA or PBMC total RNA, roughly 100-400 ng, went into one-step reverse transcription and amplification. A single record per CDR3 protein comes from TCRdb applying MiXCR to the multiplex PCR reads. The sample has around 120,000 distinct CDR3 sequences, 24% seen once. This clonotype was counted only a few times. Its antigen is currently unknown. The origin of this receptor is a human donor with low-grade glioma or glioblastoma, undergoing nonglioma brain surgery, or in good health (not recorded which). Sequencing was done on a sample of glioma tissue, nonneoplastic brain tissue, or PBMCs (not recorded which).

The CDR3 region has the DNA TGTGCCACCAGTGTGATAGGCCAAGATACGCAGTATTTT. Translated, it gives CATSVIGQDTQYF. The V call is TRBV24-1, the J call TRBJ2-3, with D hard to call. With 5 bases removed from V and 5 bases from J, the gap between germline ends came to 10 bases. Germline assignment: CDR1 KGHDR and CDR2 SFDVKD. CDR3 size: 13 residues.